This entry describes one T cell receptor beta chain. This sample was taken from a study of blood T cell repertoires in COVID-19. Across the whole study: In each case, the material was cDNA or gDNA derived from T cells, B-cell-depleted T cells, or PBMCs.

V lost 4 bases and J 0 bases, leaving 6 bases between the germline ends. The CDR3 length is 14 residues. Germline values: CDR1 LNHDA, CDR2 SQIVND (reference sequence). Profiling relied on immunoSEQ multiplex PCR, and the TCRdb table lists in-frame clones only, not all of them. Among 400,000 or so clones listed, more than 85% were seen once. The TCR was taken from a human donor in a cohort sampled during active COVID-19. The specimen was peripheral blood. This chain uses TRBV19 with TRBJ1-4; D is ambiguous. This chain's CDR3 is CASSTEATNEKLFF. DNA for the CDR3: TGTGCCAGTAGTACGGAGGCAACTAATGAAAAACTGTTTTTT.